One and the same sample provided the 18 T cell receptor beta chains below, sequenced in a study of blood T cell repertoires in COVID-19. The table came from immunoSEQ multiplex PCR; TCRdb's copy has only in-frame clones and leaves some out. The sample holds 150,000 to 170,000 clones; approximately 80% are singletons and the top ten take 9.5% to 13%. Sequenced input: peripheral blood. Every receptor here comes from a woman aged 55-70 years with COVID-19, enrolled during active disease.

This chain connects TRBV2 to TRBJ1-2; D is uncertain. Germline lookup yields CDR1 SNHLY and CDR2 FYNNEI. This CDR3 region has 12 residues. The V gene lost 7 bases and the J gene lost 3 bases, with 9 bases spanning the gap. The CDR3 DNA is TGTGCCAGCAAGAAACGGGACTATGGCTACACCTTC. Residues: CASKKRDYGYTF.

This rearrangement joins TRBV10-1 to TRBJ2-5, with 9 bases identical to TRBD2. Germline V gene lookup returns CDR1 WNHNN and CDR2 SYGVQD (reference sequence). After removal of 3 bases from V and 4 bases from J, the junction contained 6 bases not matched to a gene. CDR3 size: 15 residues. The CDR3 nucleotides are TGCGCCAGCAGTGATAGCGGGAGAGTAGGAGAGACCCAGTACTTC. Amino acids: CASSDSGRVGETQYF.

V gene TRBV6-5 combines with J gene TRBJ1-2, with 10 bases identical to TRBD1. Germline trimming cut 7 bases from V and 3 bases from J; bases unmatched to any gene: 5. Germline-derived CDR1 and CDR2 are MNHEY and SVGAGI. This CDR3 region has 14 residues. The CDR3 nucleotides read TGTGCCAGCACCAGGGACAGGGGTGACTATGGCTACACCTTC. Residues: CASTRDRGDYGYTF.

This clone has a handful of counts. The chain carries TRBV6-5 and TRBJ1-1; TRBD1 might be the D (5 bases). From germline, CDR1 is MNHEY and CDR2 SVGAGI. Deletions cut 6 bases from V and 4 bases from J, with 12 bases between. The CDR3 length is 13 residues. CDR3 sequence reads: CASSHGRGTEAFF. CDR3 DNA sequence: TGTGCCAGCAGCCATGGAAGGGGCACTGAAGCTTTCTTT.

This clone was counted a few times. The chain's CDR3 is CATSSRGLGGYTF. The DNA for the CDR3 is TGTGCCACCAGCAGCAGGGGGCTGGGGGGCTACACCTTC. V and J are TRBV15 and TRBJ1-2, with TRBD1 matching 8 bases. V dropped 3 bases and J dropped 8; count of bases not matched to a gene: 5. The germline V gene has CDR1 LNHNV and CDR2 YYDKDF (reference sequence). The CDR3 loop spans 13 amino acids.

The genes are TRBV5-1 and TRBJ2-7; 7 bases fit TRBD1. Trimming at V came to 4 bases and at J to 4 bases, leaving 8 bases not matched to a gene. The CDR3 is 14 residues long. The V gene's germline CDR1 is SGHRS and CDR2 YFSETQ. CDR3 in amino acids: CASSLRQGKYEQYF. The CDR3 DNA reads as TGCGCCAGCAGCCTAAGACAGGGAAAATACGAGCAGTACTTC.

The chain combines TRBV5-1 with TRBJ2-2; 11 bases align to TRBD2. There are 17 residues in the CDR3. Losses at the gene ends were 1 base for V and 4 bases for J; bases not matched to a gene: 6. Per the germline V gene, CDR1 is SGHRS and CDR2 is YFSETQ. As DNA, the CDR3 is TGCGCCAGCAGCTTGAAACTAGCGGGGGCGAGCACCGGGGAGCTGTTTTTT. Translating gives CASSLKLAGASTGELFF.

The V gene is TRBV5-1, the J gene TRBJ2-5; TRBD2 might be the D (5 bases). CDR1 and CDR2 from the germline V gene are SGHRS and YFSETQ. Trimming stripped 2 bases from V and 4 bases from J, with 15 bases between. The CDR3 has 15 amino acids. The CDR3 DNA follows: TGCGCCAGCAGCTTAAACGGGAATTTGGTAGAGACCCAGTACTTC. Amino acid sequence: CASSLNGNLVETQYF. The entire variable domain, with the rest obtained from reference TRBV5-1 and TRBJ2-5, is as follows: KAGVTQTPRYLIKTRGQQVTLSCSPISGHRSVSWYQQTPGQGLQFLFEYFSETQRNKGNFPGRFSGRQFSNSRSEMNVSTLELGDSALYLCASSLNGNLVETQYFGPGTRLLVL.

The rearrangement joins TRBV2 to TRBJ2-5, with TRBD1 matching over 7 bases. The CDR3 sequence is 14 residues long. With V trimmed by 9 bases and J by 5 bases, 12 bases remained unmatched. Germline CDR1 SNHLY, CDR2 FYNNEI. The CDR3 nucleotides read TGTGCCAGAACTGAGCAGGGGGTCCGGGAGACCCAGTACTTC. It translates to CARTEQGVRETQYF.

This chain connects TRBV29-1 to TRBJ1-2; 7 positions match TRBD1. The CDR3 runs 15 residues. Germline lookup yields CDR1 SQVTM and CDR2 ANQGSEA. Losses at the gene ends were 4 bases for V and 2 bases for J; bases not matched to a gene: 10. The CDR3 bases are TGCAGCGTTGTTTACAGGGGCCGCCCAAACTATGGCTACACCTTC. Translated, it gives CSVVYRGRPNYGYTF.

The chain uses TRBV7-3 and TRBJ2-2; 12 bases are a match to TRBD1. The V gene end was trimmed by 5 bases and the J gene end by 6 bases; junction bases not matched to a gene: 13. This CDR3 spans 18 amino acids. The V gene's germline CDR1 is SGHTA and CDR2 FQGTGA. The CDR3 region is CASSVSGTGGVGAGELFF. In nucleotides, the CDR3 is TGTGCCAGCAGCGTTTCCGGGACAGGGGGCGTTGGGGCCGGGGAGCTGTTTTTT.

The CDR3 sequence is CASSSYRGLNQPQHF. CDR3 nucleotides: TGTGCCAGCAGTTCGTACAGGGGCCTCAATCAGCCCCAGCATTTT. The chain couples TRBV6-5 to TRBJ1-5; 7 bases agree with TRBD1. The CDR3 consists of 15 residues. From germline, CDR1 is MNHEY and CDR2 SVGAGI. After removal of 4 bases from V and 3 bases from J, the junction contained 6 bases not matched to a gene.

This chain joins TRBV27 and TRBJ2-6, with TRBD2 as a possible D gene (5 bases). CDR3 length equals 15 residues. CDR1 is MNHEY and CDR2 is SMNVEV in the germline V gene (reference sequence). V gave up 8 bases and J gave up 4 bases, with 15 bases separating them. CDR3 residues: CASSSEGSGANVLTF. CDR3 coding DNA: TGTGCCAGCTCTTCCGAGGGCTCCGGGGCCAACGTCCTGACTTTC.

The rearrangement joins TRBV7-9 to TRBJ1-2, with D possibly being TRBD1 (5 bases). Trimming left V 5 bases short and J 0 bases short, with 10 bases between. This CDR3 has 14 residues. Germline values: CDR1 SEHNR, CDR2 FQNEAQ (reference sequence). This CDR3 is CASSPRQTNYGYTF. The CDR3 DNA sequence: TGTGCCAGCAGCCCACGACAGACTAACTATGGCTACACCTTC.

The chain has TRBV7-2 and TRBJ1-2; 9 bases map to TRBD1. Germline assignment: CDR1 SGHTA and CDR2 FQGNSA. The V segment lost 0 bases and the J segment 2 bases; nucleotides outside the gene matches: 10. The CDR3 loop spans 18 amino acids. The CDR3 loop is CASSLALGGQGRNYGYTF. CDR3 DNA: TGTGCCAGCAGCTTAGCGCTGGGAGGACAGGGGAGAAACTATGGCTACACCTTC.

This clone showed up just a few times. The J gene is TRBJ1-3, the V gene TRBV25-1; TRBD1 is a possible D gene (5 bases). Trimming took off 10 bases at V and 5 bases at J, with 18 bases between the two ends. The CDR3 is 14 residues long. Per germline, CDR1 MGHDK and CDR2 SYGVNS. This CDR3 reads CATGGGRARNTIYF. CDR3 coding DNA: TGTGCCACTGGGGGGGGGAGGGCGAGAAACACCATATATTTT.

The chain couples TRBV4-1 to TRBJ1-1; 7 bases agree with TRBD1. The CDR3 contains 14 residues. With 4 bases clipped from V and 5 bases from J, the junction kept 7 bases outside the gene matches. Germline V CDR1 and CDR2: MGHRA, YSYEKL. CDR3 nucleotide sequence: TGCGCCAGCAGCCCCCGACAGGGTGGGACTGAAGCTTTCTTT. Translation gives CASSPRQGGTEAFF.

The chain joins TRBV2 to TRBJ1-5, with D possibly being TRBD1 (6 bases). From germline, CDR1 is SNHLY and CDR2 FYNNEI. V dropped 2 bases and J dropped 1 base, with 9 bases sitting between them. The CDR3 loop spans 15 amino acids. The CDR3 sequence is CASSETGQSNQPQHF. The CDR3 region has the DNA TGTGCCAGCAGTGAAACAGGACAGAGCAATCAGCCCCAGCATTTT.